The 10 T cell receptor beta chains below were found in one sample sequenced in a study of vaccination effects on CD4 cells after COVID-19. Sequencing was preceded by expansion of antigen-specific CD4+ T cells with viral peptide pools in the ViraFEST assay. Investigators separated out CD4+ T cells once around 11 days of culture had passed. The vaccine given was either BNT162b2 or mRNA-1273, in two doses. The method was immunoSEQ multiplex PCR; TCRdb's version includes in-frame clones alone and lacks a portion of them. The table lists almost 30,000 clones, around 74% of them singletons. These receptors' targets are unknown. The sample was CD4+ T cells from PBMCs cultured with HCoV-OC43 spike peptides, taken after COVID-19 vaccination. The subset here: HCoV-OC43 spike overlapping peptide pool stimulation. Receptor source: a human donor who received a COVID-19 vaccine.

J is TRBJ1-4 and V is TRBV12-5, with 7 bases that match TRBD1. The CDR3 totals 16 residues. The J segment lost 8 bases and the V segment lost 3 bases, leaving 12 bases of the junction unmatched. The germline gives CDR1 LGHNT, CDR2 FRNRAP. Here the CDR3 reads CASGFSPPGQNEKLFF. CDR3 sequence (DNA): TGTGCTAGTGGTTTCTCCCCCCCGGGACAGAACGAAAAACTGTTTTTT.

The chain couples TRBV6-1 to TRBJ1-4, with D possibly matching TRBD1 (6 bases). Germline lookup yields CDR1 MNHNS and CDR2 SASEGT. There are 16 residues in the CDR3. V lost 4 bases, J lost 8 bases, and 20 bases lay in between. CDR3: CASSVTGQIISEKLFF. Here the CDR3 DNA reads TGTGCCAGCAGTGTAACGGGACAAATAATTTCAGAAAAACTGTTTTTT.

This rearrangement joins TRBV5-1 to TRBJ1-3, with 8 nucleotides matching TRBD1. This CDR3 contains 16 residues. Germline V CDR1 and CDR2: SGHRS, YFSETQ. V lost 4 bases, J lost 0 bases, and 6 bases stayed unmatched. The CDR3, as DNA: TGCGCCAGCAGCCCCGGACAGGGCTACTCTGGAAACACCATATATTTT. Translation: CASSPGQGYSGNTIYF.

This chain connects TRBV24-1 to TRBJ2-1, with unresolved D. The CDR3 sequence is 14 residues long. V lost 4 bases, J lost 6 bases, and 12 bases lay in between. Looked up from germline, CDR1 is KGHDR and CDR2 is SFDVKD. As DNA, the CDR3 is TGTGCCACCAGTGACCCCGGCTCCATCAATGAGCAGTTCTTC. The encoded protein is CATSDPGSINEQFF.

This chain joins TRBV6-1 and TRBJ2-3, with a tentative D call TRBD2 (6 bases). This CDR3 is 16 amino acids long. In germline, CDR1 is MNHNS, CDR2 SASEGT. V lost 4 bases, J lost 6 bases, and 20 bases lay in between. CDR3 loop: CASSGVAALAADTQYF. The DNA of the CDR3 is TGTGCCAGCAGTGGGGTAGCGGCCCTGGCGGCCGATACGCAGTATTTT.

The CDR3 here is CASSFTRQGSTGELFF. In DNA form, the CDR3 reads TGTGCCAGCAGCTTCACACGACAGGGGAGCACCGGGGAGCTGTTTTTT. The chain has TRBV5-5 and TRBJ2-2, with 8 bases matching TRBD1. The CDR3 sequence is 16 residues long. With 2 bases clipped from V and 4 bases from J, the junction kept 7 bases outside the gene matches. The germline V gene encodes CDR1 SGHKS and CDR2 YYEKEE (reference sequence).

The CDR3 DNA reads TGTGCCAGCAGCCCCCAGTGGGGGGATAGGAATTCACCCCTCCACTTT. The encoded protein is CASSPQWGDRNSPLHF. The V gene is TRBV7-6, the J gene TRBJ1-6, with a possible D match to TRBD1 (5 bases). V was clipped by 5 bases and J by 7 bases, with 18 bases between them. The CDR3 is made up of 16 amino acids. Germline lookup yields CDR1 SGHVS and CDR2 FNYEAQ.

This clone was seen a few times. The chain has TRBV5-1 and TRBJ1-1; no clear D gene. CDR3 length: 14 residues. The germline V gene has CDR1 SGHRS and CDR2 YFSETQ. Deletions cut 4 bases from V and 1 base from J, with 11 bases between. The CDR3 coding sequence is TGCGCCAGCAGCGACCTTTCGCGGAACACTGAAGCTTTCTTT. This gives the protein CASSDLSRNTEAFF.

This chain uses TRBV7-8 with TRBJ2-7; 7 bases line up with TRBD1. Trimming at V came to 4 bases and at J to 0 bases, leaving 6 bases not matched to a gene. The CDR3 runs to 15 residues. Germline lookup yields CDR1 SGHVS and CDR2 FQNEAQ. The CDR3 spells CASSSPGTVSYEQYF. In nucleotides, the CDR3 is TGTGCCAGCAGCTCGCCCGGGACAGTCTCCTACGAGCAGTACTTC.

The CDR3 protein is CASSPPAGFGETQYF. In DNA form, the CDR3 reads TGTGCCAGCTCACCACCCGCAGGGTTTGGGGAGACCCAGTACTTC. The V and J genes are TRBV18 and TRBJ2-5; weak D call: TRBD1 (5 bases). Trimming removed 0 bases at V and 5 bases at J, with 13 bases between. CDR3 length: 15 amino acids. Germline lookup yields CDR1 KGHSH and CDR2 LQKENI. The whole variable domain, remainder taken from reference TRBV18 and TRBJ2-5, is NAGVMQNPRHLVRRRGQEARLRCSPMKGHSHVYWYRQLPEEGLKFMVYLQKENIIDESGMPKERFSAEFPKEGPSILRIQQVVRGDSAAYFCASSPPAGFGETQYFGPGTRLLVL.